What follows is one TCR beta chain and its context. Its target is unknown. This entry comes from a study of vaccination effects on CD4 cells after COVID-19. Generated by immunoSEQ multiplex PCR, the TCRdb table keeps only in-frame clones and is missing some. Found here are roughly 33,000 clones, around 75% of them singletons; the top ten hold about 7.1%. It was after approximately 10 days of culture that CD4+ T cells were isolated. From March to December 2020, the person had a SARS-CoV-2 infection that was confirmed by PCR. Participants completed two doses of the BNT162b2 or mRNA-1273 vaccine. IL-2 medium was substituted for half the medium on days 3 and 7. This CDR3 comprises 15 residues. Germline loops: CDR1 SGHTA, CDR2 FQGTGA. The J segment lost 3 bases and the V segment lost 3 bases, leaving 4 bases of the junction unmatched. Study-level findings and limits: Clones of infection and vaccine origin contracted markedly late after vaccination.

The gene calls are TRBV7-3 and TRBJ1-2; 10 bases align to TRBD1. The sequence derives from a human donor who had a prior SARS-CoV-2 infection. Sequences were derived from CD4+ T cells from PBMCs cultured without peptide, sampled after COVID-19 vaccination. Here the CDR3 DNA reads TGTGCCAGCAGCTTGAGTGGGACAGGGGACTATGGCTACACCTTC. Its translation: CASSLSGTGDYGYTF. The entire variable domain, with the rest obtained from reference TRBV7-3 and TRBJ1-2, is as follows: GAGVSQTPSNKVTEKGKYVELRCDPISGHTALYWYRQSLGQGPEFLIYFQGTGAADDSGLPNDRFFAVRPEGSVSTLKIQRTERGDSAVYLCASSLSGTGDYGYTFGSGTRLTVV.